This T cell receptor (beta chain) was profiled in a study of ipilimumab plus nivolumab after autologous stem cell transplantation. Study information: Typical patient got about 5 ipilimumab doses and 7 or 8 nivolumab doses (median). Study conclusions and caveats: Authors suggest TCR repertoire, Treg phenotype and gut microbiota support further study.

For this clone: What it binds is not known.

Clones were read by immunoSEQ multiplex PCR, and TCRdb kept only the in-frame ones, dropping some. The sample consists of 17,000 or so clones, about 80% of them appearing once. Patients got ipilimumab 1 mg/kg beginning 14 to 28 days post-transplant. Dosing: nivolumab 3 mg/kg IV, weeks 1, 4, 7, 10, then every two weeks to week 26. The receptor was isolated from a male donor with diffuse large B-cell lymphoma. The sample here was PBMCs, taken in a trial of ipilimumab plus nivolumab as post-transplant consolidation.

The CDR3 loop is CASSLELGGQGHNSPLHF. In nucleotides, the CDR3 is TGTGCCAGCAGCTTGGAGCTTGGGGGACAGGGGCATAATTCACCCCTCCACTTT. The rearrangement links TRBV5-6 to TRBJ1-6, with 10 bases lining up with TRBD1. Germline V CDR1 and CDR2: SGHDT, YYEEEE. This CDR3 is built from 18 residues. J gave up 5 bases and V 0 bases, and 8 bases lay outside the gene matches.